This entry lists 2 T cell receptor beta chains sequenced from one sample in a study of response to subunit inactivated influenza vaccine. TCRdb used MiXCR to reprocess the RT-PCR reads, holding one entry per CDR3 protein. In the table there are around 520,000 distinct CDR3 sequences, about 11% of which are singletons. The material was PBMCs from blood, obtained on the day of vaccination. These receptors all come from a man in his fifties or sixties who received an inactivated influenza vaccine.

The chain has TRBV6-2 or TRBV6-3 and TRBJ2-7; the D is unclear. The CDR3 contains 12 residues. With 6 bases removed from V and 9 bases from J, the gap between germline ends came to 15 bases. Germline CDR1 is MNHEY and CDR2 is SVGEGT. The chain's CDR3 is CASSREAYVQYF. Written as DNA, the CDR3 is TGTGCCAGCAGCCGCGAAGCCTATGTGCAGTACTTC.

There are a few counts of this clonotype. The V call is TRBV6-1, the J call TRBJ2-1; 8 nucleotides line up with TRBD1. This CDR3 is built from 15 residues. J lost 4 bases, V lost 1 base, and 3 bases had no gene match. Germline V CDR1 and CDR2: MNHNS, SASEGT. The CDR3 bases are TGTGCCAGCAGTGAAGGGACAGGGTCATACAATGAGCAGTTCTTC. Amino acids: CASSEGTGSYNEQFF.